A selection of T cell receptor beta chains follows, all from one sample in a study of type 1 regulatory T cells. TCRdb re-derived calls from the reads in MiXCR, one entry per CDR3 protein. The sample includes approximately 14,000 distinct CDR3 sequences, roughly 15% of them seen just once. Their specific antigens are unknown. Sequenced input: cultured T cells, either the whole culture or a sorted T cell fraction (not recorded which). These receptors were obtained from a human donor in good health. The CDR3 runs from the conserved cysteine through the conserved F or W. D genes are given only for firm matches. Expanded clones are given a class, and other clones once, few, many or no size at all.

V: TRBV5-1
D: NA
length: 12
size: NA
J: TRBJ1-2
DNA: TGCGTCAGCAGCTTGCAAGGGGACGGCTACACCTTC
CDR3: CVSSLQGDGYTF

V: TRBV30
D: NA
length: 12
size: NA
J: TRBJ2-1
DNA: TGTGCCTGGACCGACTCTGGCGGGGAGCAGTTCTTC
CDR3: CAWTDSGGEQFF

V: TRBV9
D: NA
length: 14
size: NA
J: TRBJ1-3
DNA: TGTGCCAGCAGCGTAGACTACTCTGGAAACACCATATATTTT
CDR3: CASSVDYSGNTIYF

V: TRBV7-9
D: NA
length: 15
size: NA
J: TRBJ2-5
DNA: TGTGCCAACAGCTTTCTCCTCGGCGGGGTAGAGACCCAGTACTTC
CDR3: CANSFLLGGVETQYF

V: TRBV18
D: NA
length: 14
size: NA
J: TRBJ2-7
DNA: TGTGCCAGCTCCACGAGTCTAACGGGCTACGAGCAGTACTTC
CDR3: CASSTSLTGYEQYF

V: TRBV27
D: TRBD2
length: 15
size: few
J: TRBJ2-2
DNA: TGTGCCAGCAGTTTTAGCGGGAGGGTGACCGGGGAGCTGTTTTTT
CDR3: CASSFSGRVTGELFF

V: TRBV3-1
D: NA
length: 14
size: many
J: TRBJ1-2
DNA: TGTGCCAGCGGCTCGGGGGCTAGCAGAGACGGCTACACCTTC
CDR3: CASGSGASRDGYTF

V: TRBV12-3/TRBV12-4
D: NA
length: 13
size: many
J: TRBJ2-3
DNA: TGTGCCAGCACCGAGGGGGAGGGAGATACGCAGTATTTT
CDR3: CASTEGEGDTQYF

V: TRBV5-5
D: NA
length: 15
size: many
J: TRBJ2-7
DNA: TGTGCCAGCAGCTTCCGGAGAGGGAGTAGCAACGAGCAGTACTTC
CDR3: CASSFRRGSSNEQYF

V: TRBV7-9
D: TRBD1
length: 15
size: NA
J: TRBJ2-7
DNA: TGTGCCAGCCAACCAGGACAGGACCGCTCCTACGAGCAGTACTTC
CDR3: CASQPGQDRSYEQYF

V: TRBV6-6
D: TRBD2
length: 13
size: once
J: TRBJ2-5
DNA: TGTGCCAGCAAGGCTAGCGGGATCGAGACCCAGTACTTC
CDR3: CASKASGIETQYF

V: TRBV27
D: NA
length: 16
size: NA
J: TRBJ2-6
DNA: TGTGCCAGCAGAAGCCAGGATAATTCTGGGGCCAACGTCCTGACTTTC
CDR3: CASRSQDNSGANVLTF

V: TRBV7-2
D: TRBD2
length: 18
size: NA
J: TRBJ2-2
DNA: TGTGCCAGCAGCTTCCTGGGACTAGCGGGAGTGTACACCGGGGAGCTGTTTTTT
CDR3: CASSFLGLAGVYTGELFF